This T cell receptor beta chain stems from a study of T cells after yellow fever vaccination. Study overall: Libraries from low-cell-number fractions were prepared with the SMART-Seq v4 Ultra Low Input RNA kit.

Of note for this clonotype: Its target is unknown.

TCR cDNA was made by 5'RACE template switching, adding a universal primer site and UMIs. MiXCR was run by TCRdb on the 5' RACE reads, yielding one entry per CDR3 protein. This sample has 350,000 to 450,000 distinct CDR3 sequences, with 18% found just once. Study results and limitations: Boosting was followed by the reappearance of most primary-vaccination clones (under 97% CD4, under 90% CD8).

The TCR comes from a man younger than 35 who received the YFV17D yellow fever vaccine. The sample in question was PBMCs, obtained before the yellow fever booster vaccination.

DNA of the CDR3: TGTGCCAGCGATAACGCGATTAACACTGAAGCTTTCTTT. Translating gives CASDNAINTEAFF. The chain links TRBV28 to TRBJ1-1; D gene unclear. Trimming pared 8 bases from V and 2 bases from J, leaving 12 bases between. The germline gives CDR1 MDHEN, CDR2 SYDVKM. The CDR3 runs 13 residues.